These T cell receptor beta chains were read from a single sample in a study of cytomegalovirus exposure and HLA in healthy donors. TCRdb's table, derived via immunoSEQ multiplex PCR, lists solely in-frame clones and lacks some. The table has about 58,000 clones, 90% seen once. Sequencing was performed on PBMCs. The source of these receptors is a man younger than 35 in good health and CMV-seronegative. The CDR3 runs from the conserved cysteine through the conserved F or W. Each record gives: J gene, D gene, V gene, clone size, CDR3 DNA, CDR3 protein. D genes are given only for firm matches. The size entry is marked missing in some rows and otherwise reads once, few, many or a size class.

J gene: TRBJ1-2; D gene: TRBD1; V gene: TRBV14; clone size: NA; CDR3 DNA: TGTGCCAGCAGCCATGGGACAGGGGATGGCTACACCTTC; CDR3 protein: CASSHGTGDGYTF
J gene: TRBJ2-2; D gene: NA; V gene: TRBV5-1; clone size: NA; CDR3 DNA: TGCGCCAGCAGCTTCCGAACAGGGAGTACCGGGGAGCTGTTTTTT; CDR3 protein: CASSFRTGSTGELFF
J gene: TRBJ1-2; D gene: NA; V gene: TRBV29-1; clone size: NA; CDR3 DNA: TGCAGCGTTGAAGATTTGCCAGGGGCAAACTATGGCTACACCTTC; CDR3 protein: CSVEDLPGANYGYTF
J gene: TRBJ2-1; D gene: NA; V gene: TRBV5-6; clone size: few; CDR3 DNA: TGTGCCAGCAGCTTGCAGTTCCATGAGCAGTTCTTC; CDR3 protein: CASSLQFHEQFF
J gene: TRBJ2-5; D gene: NA; V gene: TRBV5-1; clone size: NA; CDR3 DNA: TGCGCCAGCAGCTTGTCTCCTGGCCCAGGCGAGACCCAGTACTTC; CDR3 protein: CASSLSPGPGETQYF
J gene: TRBJ2-2; D gene: NA; V gene: TRBV9; clone size: NA; CDR3 DNA: TGTGCCAGCAGCTCTACATGGCAGGTTAACACCGGGGAGCTGTTTTTT; CDR3 protein: CASSSTWQVNTGELFF
J gene: TRBJ2-7; D gene: NA; V gene: TRBV7-9; clone size: few; CDR3 DNA: TGTGCCAGCAGCTTAAAGGGCGGCGGACAGACCTACGAGCAGTACTTC; CDR3 protein: CASSLKGGGQTYEQYF
J gene: TRBJ2-2; D gene: TRBD1; V gene: TRBV19; clone size: NA; CDR3 DNA: TGTGCCAGTAGTGTGGACAGGGTCACCGGGGAGCTGTTTTTT; CDR3 protein: CASSVDRVTGELFF
J gene: TRBJ2-3; D gene: NA; V gene: TRBV29-1; clone size: NA; CDR3 DNA: TGCAGCGTTGTCAGGGGTGGAGATACGCAGTATTTT; CDR3 protein: CSVVRGGDTQYF
J gene: TRBJ2-7; D gene: TRBD2; V gene: TRBV27; clone size: NA; CDR3 DNA: TGTGCCAGCAGTCCCCTATTTACTAGCGGTTACGAGCAGTACTTC; CDR3 protein: CASSPLFTSGYEQYF
J gene: TRBJ2-3; D gene: NA; V gene: TRBV30; clone size: NA; CDR3 DNA: TGTGCCTGGAGTCCCGGGAGTAGGACGGGAACGCAGTATTTT; CDR3 protein: CAWSPGSRTGTQYF
J gene: TRBJ2-7; D gene: NA; V gene: TRBV7-2; clone size: NA; CDR3 DNA: TGTGCCAGCAGCTTCGCGACAGGCGATTACGAGCAGTACTTC; CDR3 protein: CASSFATGDYEQYF
J gene: TRBJ2-7; D gene: NA; V gene: TRBV7-9; clone size: NA; CDR3 DNA: TGTGCCAGCAGCTTAGGCGGCCCAGTATCCTACGAGCAGTACTTC; CDR3 protein: CASSLGGPVSYEQYF
J gene: TRBJ2-5; D gene: NA; V gene: TRBV28; clone size: NA; CDR3 DNA: TGTGCCACGGGGTTCTGGACGGATAAAGAGACCCAGTACTTC; CDR3 protein: CATGFWTDKETQYF
J gene: TRBJ2-7; D gene: TRBD1; V gene: TRBV29-1; clone size: NA; CDR3 DNA: TGCAGCGTTGCGGGACAGGGAGTGGGCGAGCAGTACTTC; CDR3 protein: CSVAGQGVGEQYF
J gene: TRBJ2-3; D gene: TRBD2; V gene: TRBV27; clone size: NA; CDR3 DNA: TGTGCCAGCAGATCCGGGGTAGCGGGACTGGATACGCAGTATTTT; CDR3 protein: CASRSGVAGLDTQYF
J gene: TRBJ1-2; D gene: NA; V gene: TRBV29-1; clone size: NA; CDR3 DNA: TGCAGCGTTGACCAACAGGGTTCTAGCGGCTACACCTTC; CDR3 protein: CSVDQQGSSGYTF
J gene: TRBJ1-1; D gene: NA; V gene: TRBV28; clone size: NA; CDR3 DNA: TGTGCCAGCAGACCATATTCCGGGACAACTGAAGCTTTCTTT; CDR3 protein: CASRPYSGTTEAFF
J gene: TRBJ1-5; D gene: TRBD1; V gene: TRBV11-2; clone size: NA; CDR3 DNA: TGTGCCAGCAGCTTTGGACAGGGACCCGCGTCTGGTCAGCCCCAGCATTTT; CDR3 protein: CASSFGQGPASGQPQHF
J gene: TRBJ2-7; D gene: NA; V gene: TRBV6-6; clone size: NA; CDR3 DNA: TGTGCCAGCAGTTACTCGATCGGGGTGAGCTCCTACGAGCAGTACTTC; CDR3 protein: CASSYSIGVSSYEQYF
J gene: TRBJ2-7; D gene: TRBD2; V gene: TRBV11-2; clone size: NA; CDR3 DNA: TGTGCCAGCAACGAACTAGCGGGAGGCCCCTACGAGCAGTACTTC; CDR3 protein: CASNELAGGPYEQYF
J gene: TRBJ2-1; D gene: TRBD2; V gene: TRBV7-3; clone size: NA; CDR3 DNA: TGTGCCAGCAGCTTAACCGGGACTAGCGAATACAATGAGCAGTTCTTC; CDR3 protein: CASSLTGTSEYNEQFF
J gene: TRBJ2-1; D gene: NA; V gene: TRBV11-1; clone size: NA; CDR3 DNA: TGTGCCAGCAGCTTAGGGCAGGAATGGAATGAGCAGTTCTTC; CDR3 protein: CASSLGQEWNEQFF
J gene: TRBJ1-1; D gene: NA; V gene: TRBV2; clone size: NA; CDR3 DNA: TGTGCCAGCCAGCGGGGGGCCGTCAGAGGGAACACTGAAGCTTTCTTT; CDR3 protein: CASQRGAVRGNTEAFF
J gene: TRBJ2-1; D gene: NA; V gene: TRBV7-9; clone size: NA; CDR3 DNA: TGTGCCAGCAGCTTAGGCCTAAACTACAATGAGCAGTTCTTC; CDR3 protein: CASSLGLNYNEQFF
J gene: TRBJ2-1; D gene: TRBD2; V gene: TRBV10-2; clone size: NA; CDR3 DNA: TGCGCCAGCAGTGAAGGGACTAGCGAGGACGAGCAGTTCTTC; CDR3 protein: CASSEGTSEDEQFF
J gene: TRBJ2-1; D gene: NA; V gene: TRBV27; clone size: NA; CDR3 DNA: TGTGCTAGGGCGGGGACAGATTACAATGAGCAGTTCTTC; CDR3 protein: CARAGTDYNEQFF
J gene: TRBJ2-1; D gene: NA; V gene: TRBV4-1; clone size: NA; CDR3 DNA: TGCGCCAGCAGCCGAGTTGGGGAGCGCAATGAGCAGTTCTTC; CDR3 protein: CASSRVGERNEQFF
J gene: TRBJ2-7; D gene: NA; V gene: TRBV28; clone size: NA; CDR3 DNA: TGTGCCAGCAGTTCGCGGCTCGATGAGCAGTACTTC; CDR3 protein: CASSSRLDEQYF
J gene: TRBJ2-1; D gene: TRBD2; V gene: TRBV15; clone size: once; CDR3 DNA: TGTGCCACCAGCAGAGAAGGGACTAGTCGTTATGAGCAGTTCTTC; CDR3 protein: CATSREGTSRYEQFF
J gene: TRBJ2-5; D gene: TRBD2; V gene: TRBV11-3; clone size: NA; CDR3 DNA: TGTGCCAGCAGCTGGACTAGCGGGTCCCAAGAGACCCAGTACTTC; CDR3 protein: CASSWTSGSQETQYF
J gene: TRBJ1-3; D gene: TRBD1; V gene: TRBV2; clone size: NA; CDR3 DNA: TGTGCCAGCAGGGGGGCAGGGGGCAGCGGAAACACCATATATTTT; CDR3 protein: CASRGAGGSGNTIYF
J gene: TRBJ1-2; D gene: NA; V gene: TRBV18; clone size: few; CDR3 DNA: TGTGCCAGCTCACCCCAGAGCCGACAGGATGGATATGGCTACACCTTC; CDR3 protein: CASSPQSRQDGYGYTF
J gene: TRBJ1-2; D gene: NA; V gene: TRBV5-1; clone size: NA; CDR3 DNA: TGCGCCAGCAGCTCGATTCAGGGTTACTATGGCTACACCTTC; CDR3 protein: CASSSIQGYYGYTF
J gene: TRBJ2-3; D gene: NA; V gene: TRBV2; clone size: NA; CDR3 DNA: TGTGCCAGTCTACCCTCAGGGACAGATACGCAGTATTTT; CDR3 protein: CASLPSGTDTQYF
J gene: TRBJ2-6; D gene: NA; V gene: TRBV5-6; clone size: NA; CDR3 DNA: TGTGCCAGCAGCCCCCAGGGCTCTGGGGCCAACGTCCTGACTTTC; CDR3 protein: CASSPQGSGANVLTF
J gene: TRBJ2-7; D gene: NA; V gene: TRBV6-5; clone size: NA; CDR3 DNA: TGTGCCAGCAGTTACTCGCTTAGGTCCCAGGGCGAGCAGTACTTC; CDR3 protein: CASSYSLRSQGEQYF
J gene: TRBJ2-5; D gene: TRBD1; V gene: TRBV7-8; clone size: NA; CDR3 DNA: TGTGCCATAGAGGGGGACAGGGGGGGCGAGACCCAGTACTTC; CDR3 protein: CAIEGDRGGETQYF
J gene: TRBJ2-1; D gene: TRBD2; V gene: TRBV6-6; clone size: NA; CDR3 DNA: TGTGCCAGCAGTGGGGGGCTAGCGGGAGAGCAGTTCTTC; CDR3 protein: CASSGGLAGEQFF
J gene: TRBJ2-2; D gene: TRBD2; V gene: TRBV4-1; clone size: NA; CDR3 DNA: TGCGCCAGCACCCAAGATGGGAATAGCGGGAGGGCCGGAACCGGGGAGCTGTTTTTT; CDR3 protein: CASTQDGNSGRAGTGELFF
J gene: TRBJ2-5; D gene: NA; V gene: TRBV18; clone size: NA; CDR3 DNA: TGTGCCAGCTCACCAGTTTGGGGAGGCGAGACCCAGTACTTC; CDR3 protein: CASSPVWGGETQYF
J gene: TRBJ2-5; D gene: NA; V gene: TRBV5-6; clone size: NA; CDR3 DNA: TGTGCCAGCAGCTTGGGGGTAGGGGCATCGGAGACCCAGTACTTC; CDR3 protein: CASSLGVGASETQYF
J gene: TRBJ2-1; D gene: NA; V gene: TRBV28; clone size: NA; CDR3 DNA: TGTGCCAGCAGTTTACTGGACAGAAGGGGGAATGAGCAGTTCTTC; CDR3 protein: CASSLLDRRGNEQFF
J gene: TRBJ1-5; D gene: NA; V gene: TRBV27; clone size: few; CDR3 DNA: TGTGCCAGCAGTTTTGACCTAGGACAGCCCCAGCATTTT; CDR3 protein: CASSFDLGQPQHF
J gene: TRBJ2-5; D gene: NA; V gene: TRBV7-8; clone size: NA; CDR3 DNA: TGTGCCAGCAGCTTCCGGGACTTGGGCTCGGAGACCCAGTACTTC; CDR3 protein: CASSFRDLGSETQYF